Following are 23 T cell receptor beta chains from one sample sequenced in a study of blood T cells in healthy people across ages. Next came a second PCR, run for about 7 to 12 cycles, which used a sample-barcoded 5' primer along with a J-beta primer mix. TCRdb reprocessed the 5' RACE reads via MiXCR and lists one record per CDR3 protein. The table includes 650,000 to 900,000 distinct CDR3 sequences, around two thirds detected once. Sample: blood. Receptors were obtained from a man younger than 40 in good health.

In DNA, the CDR3 is TGTGCCAGCAAAGCACAGGGTGTTTCGTCTGGGGCCAACGTCCTGACTTTC. It translates to CASKAQGVSSGANVLTF. The chain has TRBV6-1 and TRBJ2-6; possible D gene TRBD1, 6 bases. With 7 bases removed from V and 1 base from J, the gap between germline ends came to 17 bases. CDR3 length: 17 residues. The germline CDR1 and CDR2 sequences are MNHNS and SASEGT.

The gene calls are TRBV29-1 and TRBJ2-7; 9 bases match TRBD2. The CDR3 loop spans 15 amino acids. Germline CDR1 is SQVTM and CDR2 is ANQGSEA. Trimming took 0 bases from V and 6 from J; bases not matched to a gene: 9. The CDR3 region is CSVEDGAGGPSEQYF. In DNA form, the CDR3 reads TGCAGCGTTGAAGATGGGGCGGGGGGGCCGAGCGAGCAGTACTTC.

The chain uses TRBV28 and TRBJ1-2; D remains unclear. Germline CDR1 reads MDHEN; CDR2 reads SYDVKM. The CDR3 is 16 amino acids. The V gene lost 7 bases and the J gene lost 6 bases, with 24 bases spanning the gap. CDR3 region: CASIPNRESFGDGYTF. The CDR3 region has the DNA TGTGCCAGCATCCCTAACCGGGAGTCATTCGGGGATGGCTACACCTTC.

The rearrangement uses TRBV4-3 and TRBJ1-1; the D is unclear. Germline V gene data show CDR1 as LGHNA and CDR2 as YSLEER. V dropped 3 bases and J dropped 1 base, with 15 bases sitting between them. The CDR3 is 16 amino acids. CDR3 bases: TGCGCCAGCAGCCAGGATCGGGGTGTACGGAACACTGAAGCTTTCTTT. Translating gives CASSQDRGVRNTEAFF.

This clonotype was seen a handful of times. This chain uses TRBV29-1 with TRBJ2-7; D is uncertain. The end of the DNA fits TRBJ2-5 better, so the J call may be wrong. Germline loops: CDR1 SQVTM, CDR2 ANQGSEA. CDR3 length: 12 residues. The CDR3 DNA follows: TGCAGCGTTGAAGAGGGCAGTGGGACCCAGTACTTC. Its translation: CSVEEGSGTQYF.

The rearrangement joins TRBV27 to TRBJ1-5; no clear D gene. Germline CDR1 reads MNHEY; CDR2 reads SMNVEV (reference sequence). CDR3 length equals 13 residues. The V end was cut by 3 bases, the J end by 4 bases, with 7 bases between. The CDR3 region is CASSFGPNQPQHF. For the CDR3, the DNA is TGTGCCAGCAGTTTTGGTCCGAATCAGCCCCAGCATTTT.

The chain has TRBV7-3 and TRBJ2-7, with 8 bases aligning to TRBD1. The assigned J gene may be wrong: the sequence end matches TRBJ2-4 better. The CDR3 is 14 amino acids. Germline CDR1 SGHTA, CDR2 FQGTGA. The DNA of the CDR3 is TGTGCCAGCAGCAGCGGCAGGGGGCAAAACATTCAGTACTTC. Its protein product is CASSSGRGQNIQYF.

The chain joins TRBV25-1 to TRBJ1-6, with D hard to call. Trimming pared 3 bases from V and 6 bases from J, leaving 9 bases between. Germline V CDR1 and CDR2: MGHDK, SYGVNS. The CDR3 spans 14 residues. In DNA, the CDR3 is TGTGCCAGCAGTGACTCCGCGATTAATTCACCCCTCCACTTT. This translates into CASSDSAINSPLHF.

This clonotype was seen a handful of times. In DNA form, the CDR3 reads TGTGCCACCAACGGACAGGTACAAGAGACCCAGTACTTC. This encodes CATNGQVQETQYF. The V and J genes are TRBV10-3 and TRBJ2-5; TRBD1 matches at 7 bases. V trimming: 10 bases; J trimming: 2 bases; junction bases outside the gene matches: 7. From germline, CDR1 is ENHRY and CDR2 SYGVKD. This CDR3 has 13 residues.

The rearrangement links TRBV20-1 to TRBJ2-4; D gene uncertain. The tail of the sequence fits TRBJ2-7 better, so the J call may be wrong. The CDR3 is 12 residues long. Germline CDR1 is DFQATT and CDR2 is SNEGSKA (reference sequence). The CDR3 bases are TGCAGTGCTAGAGAGGGAACGGACGAGCAGTACTTC. Its protein product is CSAREGTDEQYF.

J is TRBJ1-1 and V is TRBV12-3 or TRBV12-4; TRBD1 matches at 9 bases. The CDR3 spans 16 residues. Germline trimming cut 0 bases from V and 4 bases from J; bases unmatched to any gene: 6. The chain's CDR3 is CASSLARTGGGTEAFF. CDR3 in DNA: TGTGCCAGCAGTTTAGCGCGAACAGGGGGCGGCACTGAAGCTTTCTTT.

The chain couples TRBV20-1 to TRBJ2-5; no clear D gene. The J call is in doubt because the DNA end fits TRBJ2-7 better. Germline V gene sequence: CDR1 DFQATT, CDR2 SNEGSKA (reference sequence). The length of the CDR3 is 12 residues. CDR3 DNA sequence: TGCAGTGCTAGAGTTCCAGGCCTCGAGCAGTACTTC. It translates to CSARVPGLEQYF.

The chain couples TRBV18 to TRBJ2-7; TRBD1 aligns across 8 bases. The germline V gene encodes CDR1 KGHSH and CDR2 LQKENI. The junction had 6 bases not matched to a gene; V was cut back by 8 bases and J by 3 bases. This CDR3 comprises 13 residues. The DNA of the CDR3 is TGTGCCAGCGCAGGGGGCGTTCTCTACGAGCAGTACTTC. The encoded protein is CASAGGVLYEQYF.

This clonotype was counted many times. The chain employs TRBV6-5 and TRBJ2-1; D perhaps matches TRBD2 (6 bases). Trimming shortened V by 10 bases and J by 0 bases, and 22 bases separated the two germline ends. The CDR3 loop spans 17 amino acids. CDR1 and CDR2 (germline): MNHEY, SVGAGI. The CDR3 bases are TGTGCCATCCGGAGTTCTCAGGGAGCGGGCTCCTACAATGAGCAGTTCTTC. This sequence encodes CAIRSSQGAGSYNEQFF.

This clonotype turned up a few times. The chain joins TRBV20-1 to TRBJ2-7; D not resolved. The CDR3 loop spans 13 amino acids. Germline loops: CDR1 DFQATT, CDR2 SNEGSKA (reference sequence). V shed 3 bases and J shed 3 bases, with 12 bases lying between them. This chain's CDR3 is CSASLGYGYEQYF. CDR3 bases: TGCAGTGCTAGTTTGGGGTACGGCTACGAGCAGTACTTC.

This sequence joins TRBV6-5 and TRBJ1-4; tentatively, D is TRBD1 (5 bases). Trimming took 7 bases from V and 7 from J, leaving 10 bases between them. Germline assignment: CDR1 MNHEY and CDR2 SVGAGI. There are 12 residues in the CDR3. DNA for the CDR3: TGTGCCAGCATGGGACTTGGTGAAAAACTGTTTTTT. This gives the protein CASMGLGEKLFF.

The J gene is TRBJ2-1, the V gene TRBV15, with 7 bases matching TRBD1. CDR1 and CDR2 (germline): LNHNV, YYDKDF (reference sequence). V was pared by 2 bases and J by 8 bases, with 12 bases of the junction left unmatched. The CDR3 totals 16 residues. DNA for the CDR3: TGTGCCACCAGCAGAAAACGAATAGGGGGCTTGGATGAGCAGTTCTTC. It encodes CATSRKRIGGLDEQFF.

The V gene is TRBV29-1, the J gene TRBJ2-1; D may be TRBD1 or TRBD2 (5 bases each). V was trimmed by 4 bases and J by 6 bases, leaving 13 bases between them. Germline V CDR1 and CDR2: SQVTM, ANQGSEA. The CDR3 is 13 residues long. This CDR3 is CSVVEIGTNEQFF. The CDR3 DNA is TGCAGCGTTGTTGAGATAGGGACCAATGAGCAGTTCTTC.

The V and J genes are TRBV7-8 and TRBJ1-2, with D unclear. This CDR3 is 16 amino acids long. V was shortened by 5 bases and J by 9 bases, with 25 bases between the two germline ends. Germline V gene sequence: CDR1 SGHVS, CDR2 FQNEAQ. The CDR3 loop reads CASSPPSSAGRRSYTF. Written as DNA, the CDR3 is TGTGCCAGCAGCCCCCCCTCGTCGGCGGGGAGGCGTAGCTACACCTTC.

This chain connects TRBV2 to TRBJ2-3, with 9 nucleotides matching TRBD1. V trimming: 6 bases; J trimming: 1 base; junction bases outside the gene matches: 5. CDR3 length: 15 residues. The germline V gene has CDR1 SNHLY and CDR2 FYNNEI. CDR3: CASRIDRGGTDTQYF. The CDR3 nucleotides are TGTGCCAGCAGGATCGACAGGGGGGGCACAGATACGCAGTATTTT.

V usage is TRBV14 and J usage is TRBJ2-1; 7 bases fit TRBD2. With 5 bases clipped from V and 9 bases from J, the junction kept 13 bases outside the gene matches. CDR1 and CDR2 from the germline V gene are SGHDN and FVKESK. CDR3 size: 15 residues. CDR3 in DNA: TGTGCCAGCAGCGGCCGGGACTACGGGCGTCCTGAGCAGTTCTTC. Its protein is CASSGRDYGRPEQFF. The whole variable domain, filled in from reference TRBV14 and TRBJ2-1, reads EAGVTQFPSHSVIEKGQTVTLRCDPISGHDNLYWYRRVMGKEIKFLLHFVKESKQDESGMPNNRFLAERTGGTYSTLKVQPAELEDSGVYFCASSGRDYGRPEQFFGPGTRLTVL.

This clonotype was recorded only once. One end of the junction does not line up with germline, which may come from a read error. J is TRBJ2-1 and V is TRBV3-1, with TRBD2 matching 10 bases. This CDR3 comprises 16 residues. Germline assignment: CDR1 LGHDT and CDR2 YNNKEL (reference sequence). CDR3 DNA: TGTGCCGGCAGCCAAGATTACAGCGGGGGGGTGGCTGAGCAGTTCTTC. It yields the protein CAGSQDYSGGVAEQFF.

V gene TRBV14 combines with J gene TRBJ2-5, with D perhaps TRBD2 (6 bases). The CDR3 is 15 residues long. Trimming pared 3 bases from V and 4 bases from J, leaving 15 bases between. CDR1 SGHDN and CDR2 FVKESK come from the germline V gene. The CDR3 bases are TGTGCCAGCAGCCACACAGGACTAAATGGAGAGACCCAGTACTTC. Its protein is CASSHTGLNGETQYF. The full variable domain, in which reference TRBV14 and TRBJ2-5 provide the parts outside the CDR3, is EAGVTQFPSHSVIEKGQTVTLRCDPISGHDNLYWYRRVMGKEIKFLLHFVKESKQDESGMPNNRFLAERTGGTYSTLKVQPAELEDSGVYFCASSHTGLNGETQYFGPGTRLLVL.